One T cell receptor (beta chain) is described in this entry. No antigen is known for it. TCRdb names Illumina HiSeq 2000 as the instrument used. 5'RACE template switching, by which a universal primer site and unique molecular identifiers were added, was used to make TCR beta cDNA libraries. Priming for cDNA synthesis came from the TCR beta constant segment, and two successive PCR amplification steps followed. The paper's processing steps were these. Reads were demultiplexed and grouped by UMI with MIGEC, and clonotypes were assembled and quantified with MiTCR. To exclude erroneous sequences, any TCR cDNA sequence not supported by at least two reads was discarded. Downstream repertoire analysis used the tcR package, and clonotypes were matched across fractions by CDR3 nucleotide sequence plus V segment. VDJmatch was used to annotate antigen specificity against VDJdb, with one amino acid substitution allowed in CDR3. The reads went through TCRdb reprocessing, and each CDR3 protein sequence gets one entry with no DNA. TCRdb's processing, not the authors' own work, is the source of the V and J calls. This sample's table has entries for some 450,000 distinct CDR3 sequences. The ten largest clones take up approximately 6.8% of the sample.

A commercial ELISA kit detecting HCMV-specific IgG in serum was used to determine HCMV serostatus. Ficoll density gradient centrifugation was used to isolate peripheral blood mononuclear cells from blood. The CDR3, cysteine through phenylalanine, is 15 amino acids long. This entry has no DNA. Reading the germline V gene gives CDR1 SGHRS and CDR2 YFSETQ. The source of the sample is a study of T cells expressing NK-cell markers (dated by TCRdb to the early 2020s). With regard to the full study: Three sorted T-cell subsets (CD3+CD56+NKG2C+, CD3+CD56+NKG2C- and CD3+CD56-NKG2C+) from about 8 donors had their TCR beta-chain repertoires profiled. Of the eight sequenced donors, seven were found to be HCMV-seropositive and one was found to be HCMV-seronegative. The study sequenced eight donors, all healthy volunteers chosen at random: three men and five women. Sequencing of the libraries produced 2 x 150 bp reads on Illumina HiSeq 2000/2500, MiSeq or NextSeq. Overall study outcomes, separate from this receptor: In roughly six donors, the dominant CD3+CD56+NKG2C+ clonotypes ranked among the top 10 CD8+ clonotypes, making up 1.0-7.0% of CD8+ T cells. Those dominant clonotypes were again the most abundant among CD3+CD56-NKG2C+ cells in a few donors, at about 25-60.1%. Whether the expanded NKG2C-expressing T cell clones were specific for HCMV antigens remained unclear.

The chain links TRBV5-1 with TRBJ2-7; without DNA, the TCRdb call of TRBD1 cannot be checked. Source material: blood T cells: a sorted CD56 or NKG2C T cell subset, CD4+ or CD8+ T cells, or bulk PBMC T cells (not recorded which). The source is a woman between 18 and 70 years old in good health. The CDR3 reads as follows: CASSQPGQGVTKQYF.